This T cell receptor (beta chain) stems from a study of technical replicates of blood from a handful of donors. The CDR3 loop spans 14 amino acids. Germline V gene sequence: CDR1 LNHNV, CDR2 YYDKDF (reference sequence). Trimming shortened V by 4 bases and J by 1 base, and 8 bases separated the two germline ends. Produced via immunoSEQ multiplex PCR; TCRdb's table is partial and in-frame only. The table shows more than 75,000 clones, with 96% occurring only once. This clone was seen once. The sequenced sample was T cells isolated from PBMCs. The chain is built from TRBV15 and TRBJ2-4; no reliable D call. This receptor was identified in a human donor in good health. The CDR3 DNA reads as TGTGCCACCAGCAACCCACGGGCCAAAAACATTCAGTACTTC. It codes for CATSNPRAKNIQYF.